The 21 T cell receptor beta chains below come from one sample, sequenced in a study of T cells in women clearing cervical HPV infection. The method was immunoSEQ multiplex PCR; TCRdb's version includes in-frame clones alone and lacks a portion of them. The sample features roughly 12,000 clones, with under 25% in its top ten. The sequencing sample was made of blood buffy coat. These TCRs come from a woman aged 18 to 75 with a cervical HPV16 infection that either progressed to CIN3+ or cleared (not recorded which).

Comment on this clone: The observed sequence ends 3 residues before the CDR3 terminus, with the missing tail filled in from the germline J gene. The gene calls are TRBV28 and TRBJ1-1; D is uncertain. V was trimmed by 7 bases and J by 5 bases, leaving 11 bases between them. The CDR3 spans 12 residues. CDR1 is MDHEN and CDR2 is SYDVKM in the germline V gene. The sequenced part of the CDR3 DNA is TGTGCCAGCAAAGGGCTTAGGACTGAA. Amino acid sequence: CASKGLRTE. The whole CDR3 sequence reads CASKGLRTEAFF.

A word on this clone: Read sequence stops 3 residues before the CDR3 end, and the germline J gene provides the missing end. The rearrangement links TRBV14 to TRBJ2-3; D call uncertain. CDR1 is SGHDN, CDR2 FVKESK, per germline. CDR3 size: 15 residues. V lost 2 bases, J lost 2 bases, and 11 bases lay in between. CDR3 bases read: TGTGCCAGCAGCCAAACTTCAGACTTCACAGATACG. Encoded protein: CASSQTSDFTDT. The full CDR3 protein reads CASSQTSDFTDTQYF. The full variable domain, with the rest looked up from reference TRBV14 and TRBJ2-3, is EAGVTQFPSHSVIEKGQTVTLRCDPISGHDNLYWYRRVMGKEIKFLLHFVKESKQDESGMPNNRFLAERTGGTYSTLKVQPAELEDSGVYFCASSQTSDFTDTQYFGPGTRLTVL.

This clone registers medium-sized by frequency. The CDR3 extends 3 residues past the end of the read, so its final part is completed from the germline J gene. This chain uses TRBV5-5 with TRBJ1-3, with D unresolved. The germline V gene encodes CDR1 SGHKS and CDR2 YYEKEE (reference sequence). Between the trimmed V and J ends, which lost 4 bases and 0 bases, there was a span of 11 bases. This CDR3 region has 15 residues. The CDR3: CASSQRAFSGNTIYF. Partial CDR3 DNA: TGTGCCAGCAGCCAGCGGGCCTTCTCTGGAAACACC.

Remarks on this clone: The read stops 3 residues short of the end of the CDR3; the missing end is completed from the germline J gene. This chain connects TRBV7-3 to TRBJ2-1; 7 bases agree with TRBD1. Germline CDR1 is SGHTA and CDR2 is FQGTGA. Trimming took 5 bases from V and 5 from J; bases not matched to a gene: 3. The CDR3 is 13 residues long. The CDR3 loop is CASSLTGDNEQFF. The covered CDR3 bases are TGTGCCAGCAGCCTTACAGGGGACAATGAG.

In regard to this clone: The read gets to within 3 residues of the CDR3 end, and the germline J gene fills in the rest. V gene TRBV7-6 combines with J gene TRBJ2-2; 16 bases are shared with TRBD2. Looked up from germline, CDR1 is SGHVS and CDR2 is FNYEAQ. The CDR3 runs to 18 residues. The V segment lost 4 bases and the J segment 4 bases; nucleotides outside the gene matches: 6. The sequenced part of the CDR3 DNA is TGTGCCAGCAGCTGGGGACTAGCGGGGGGGCCCGGCACCGGGGAG. Residues: CASSWGLAGGPGTGE. The whole CDR3 reads CASSWGLAGGPGTGELFF.

Points on this clone: The read comes to an end 3 residues before the CDR3 does, leaving the germline J gene to fill in the end. The rearrangement links TRBV5-1 to TRBJ1-6, with TRBD1 matching 10 bases. Trimming took 9 bases from V and 8 from J; bases not matched to a gene: 5. The CDR3 length is 13 residues. Looked up from germline, CDR1 is SGHRS and CDR2 is YFSETQ. CDR3 protein: CATRQGADSPLHF. The sequenced CDR3 bases are TGCGCCACCCGACAGGGGGCTGATTCACCC.

The CDR3 loop reads CASSQASGGLETQYF. The covered CDR3 bases are TGTGCCAGCAGCCAGGCTAGCGGGGGGTTAGAGACC. The rearrangement joins TRBV4-2 to TRBJ2-5; 11 nucleotides line up with TRBD2. The missing CDR3 end, 3 residues past where the read stops, is filled in from the germline J gene. The CDR3 extends over 15 amino acids. J gave up 4 bases and V 3 bases, and 4 bases lay outside the gene matches. Germline loops: CDR1 LGHNA, CDR2 YNFKEQ.

Turning to this clone: The read is 3 residues too short to cover the CDR3 end, so that end is filled in from the germline J gene. The chain links TRBV27 to TRBJ1-4; a weak D match, TRBD1 (6 bases). Looked up from germline, CDR1 is MNHEY and CDR2 is SMNVEV (reference sequence). Trimming stripped 8 bases from V and 8 bases from J, with 18 bases between. CDR3 length: 14 amino acids. Partial CDR3 DNA: TGTGCCAGCCCTAATGGGCAGGGGCCCGAAAAA. Translation: CASPNGQGPEK. The entire CDR3 is CASPNGQGPEKLFF. Using reference TRBV27 and TRBJ1-4 for the parts outside the CDR3, the full variable domain is EAQVTQNPRYLITVTGKKLTVTCSQNMNHEYMSWYRQDPGLGLRQIYYSMNVEVTDKGDVPEGYKVSRKEKRNFPLILESPSPNQTSLYFCASPNGQGPEKLFFGSGTQLSVL.

Regarding this clone: Read coverage stops 3 residues before the CDR3 terminus; the germline J gene supplies the remainder. J is TRBJ1-5 and V is TRBV12-3 or TRBV12-4, with D unclear. Trimming left V 3 bases short and J 3 bases short, with 12 bases between. The CDR3 is 15 residues long. The CDR3 region is CASSFASRNNQPQHF. CDR3 DNA (partial): TGTGCCAGCAGTTTCGCATCTAGGAACAATCAGCCC.

The CDR3 protein is CASGSGTLNTEAFF. CDR3 DNA (partial): TGTGCTAGTGGCTCCGGGACACTGAACACTGAA. V usage is TRBV12-5 and J usage is TRBJ1-1; a weak D match, TRBD1 (6 bases). The read is 3 residues too short to cover the CDR3 end, so that end is filled in from the germline J gene. CDR3 length: 14 amino acids. CDR1 and CDR2 from the germline V gene are LGHNT and FRNRAP. Trimming stripped 6 bases from V and 0 bases from J, with 11 bases between.

Comment on this clone: The read stops 3 residues short of the end of the CDR3; the missing end is completed from the germline J gene. The chain uses TRBV10-1 and TRBJ2-7, with 9 bases that match TRBD1. The CDR3 length is 15 residues. Germline V CDR1 and CDR2: WNHNN, SYGVQD (reference sequence). V was clipped by 8 bases and J by 2 bases; unmatched bases: 10. The CDR3 spells CASSRGQGFPYEQYF. The sequenced part of the CDR3 DNA is TGCGCCAGCTCTCGGGGACAGGGCTTCCCCTACGAG.

As for this clone: The read terminates 3 residues before the CDR3 end, so the remaining end is supplied by the germline J gene. This chain uses TRBV12-3 or TRBV12-4 with TRBJ1-3, with D maybe TRBD1 (6 bases). V lost 11 bases to trimming and J lost 3 bases, with 11 bases between them. The CDR3 has 12 amino acids. The CDR3 spells CAWTAFGNTIYF. The sequenced CDR3 bases are TGTGCCTGGACAGCTTTTGGAAACACC.

In regard to this clone: The read is 3 residues too short to cover the CDR3 end, so that end is filled in from the germline J gene. V usage is TRBV7-9 and J usage is TRBJ1-4, with D unclear. V was shortened by 3 bases and J by 6 bases, with 11 bases between the two germline ends. This CDR3 contains 14 residues. Germline CDR1 is SEHNR and CDR2 is FQNEAQ (reference sequence). The chain's CDR3 is CASSLSEVDEKLFF. CDR3 bases read: TGTGCCAGCAGCTTGAGCGAGGTAGATGAAAAA. Full variable domain (outside the CDR3, taken from reference TRBV7-9 and TRBJ1-4): DTGVSQNPRHKITKRGQNVTFRCDPISEHNRLYWYRQTLGQGPEFLTYFQNEAQLEKSRLLSDRFSAERPKGSFSTLEIQRTEQGDSAMYLCASSLSEVDEKLFFGSGTQLSVL.

About this clone: Read coverage stops 3 residues before the CDR3 terminus; the germline J gene supplies the remainder. This chain connects TRBV9 to TRBJ1-2; D remains unclear. Germline CDR1 is SGDLS and CDR2 is YYNGEE. The V and J ends lost 3 bases and 2 bases respectively, with 11 bases between them. There are 14 residues in the CDR3. This CDR3 reads CASSASHGNYGYTF. The CDR3 bases that were read are TGTGCCAGCAGCGCTAGTCACGGAAACTATGGC.

Comments on this clone: The read ends 3 residues before the CDR3 terminus; that terminus is restored from the germline J gene. This chain uses TRBV5-1 with TRBJ2-7, with 7 bases that match TRBD1. The germline V gene has CDR1 SGHRS and CDR2 YFSETQ. The CDR3 spans 14 residues. V shed 0 bases, J shed 3 bases, and the junction held 3 bases outside the gene matches. The CDR3 spells CASSLGQGNYEQYF. CDR3 DNA (partial): TGCGCCAGCAGCTTGGGACAGGGAAACTACGAG.

About this clone: The read ends 3 residues shy of where the CDR3 ends; the end is completed using the germline J gene. The genes are TRBV28 and TRBJ2-4; 8 bases match TRBD1. This CDR3 has 16 amino acids. CDR1 and CDR2 from the germline V gene are MDHEN and SYDVKM. Germline trimming cut 5 bases from V and 0 bases from J; bases unmatched to any gene: 6. CDR3 loop: CASSSPTGVAKNIQYF. Partial CDR3 DNA: TGTGCCAGCAGTAGCCCGACAGGGGTAGCCAAAAACATT.

In regard to this clone: Coverage ceases 3 residues before the CDR3 finishes, and the germline J gene fills in the end. V is TRBV20-1 and J is TRBJ2-5; 10 bases map to TRBD2. The CDR3 consists of 14 residues. Germline lookup yields CDR1 DFQATT and CDR2 SNEGSKA (reference sequence). V trimming: 2 bases; J trimming: 5 bases; junction bases outside the gene matches: 5. The DNA read from the CDR3 is TGCAGTGCTAGACCTACTAGCGGGGACGAGACC. It yields the protein CSARPTSGDET. The whole CDR3 is CSARPTSGDETQYF.

Comments on this clone: Read coverage stops 3 residues before the CDR3 terminus; the germline J gene supplies the remainder. V is TRBV29-1 and J is TRBJ2-4; 12 bases are a match to TRBD2. The CDR3 spans 12 residues. Germline values: CDR1 SQVTM, CDR2 ANQGSEA. J gave up 9 bases and V 7 bases, and 4 bases lay outside the gene matches. The CDR3 DNA, read in part, is TGCAGCGGGGGACTAGCGGGTGGCATT. Translating gives CSGGLAGGI. The full CDR3 protein reads CSGGLAGGIQYF.

Notes on this clone: The read finishes 3 residues shy of the CDR3 end, and the germline J gene is used to complete it. The chain joins TRBV20-1 to TRBJ2-7, with D perhaps TRBD1 (6 bases). CDR3 length equals 15 residues. The V and J ends lost 2 bases and 3 bases respectively, with 17 bases between them. CDR1 and CDR2 (germline): DFQATT, SNEGSKA (reference sequence). The CDR3 here is CSARPRTGQNYEQYF. The covered CDR3 bases are TGCAGTGCTAGACCGAGAACAGGGCAAAACTACGAG.

Of note for this clone: Read data end 3 residues before the CDR3 end; the end is taken from the germline J gene. The chain combines TRBV10-2 with TRBJ2-2; D is uncertain. The CDR3 runs to 15 residues. V lost 7 bases and J 5 bases, leaving 17 bases between the germline ends. The V gene's germline CDR1 is WSHSY and CDR2 SAAADI. CDR3 DNA (partial): TGCGCCAGCACATCTGGGCAACAGTATACCGGGGAG. It encodes CASTSGQQYTGE. The full CDR3 is CASTSGQQYTGELFF.

As regards this clone: Read data end 3 residues before the CDR3 end; the end is taken from the germline J gene. The V and J genes are TRBV2 and TRBJ2-3; D unresolved. The CDR3 runs to 13 residues. CDR1 and CDR2 from the germline V gene are SNHLY and FYNNEI. V lost 8 bases, J lost 6 bases, and 15 bases lay in between. The CDR3 here is CASSNLGTDTQYF. CDR3 DNA, as far as it was read: TGTGCCAGCTCCAACCTAGGAACCGATACG. Variable domain in full (rest from reference TRBV2 and TRBJ2-3): EPEVTQTPSHQVTQMGQEVILRCVPISNHLYFYWYRQILGQKVEFLVSFYNNEISEKSEIFDDQFSVERPDGSNFTLKIRSTKLEDSAMYFCASSNLGTDTQYFGPGTRLTVL.